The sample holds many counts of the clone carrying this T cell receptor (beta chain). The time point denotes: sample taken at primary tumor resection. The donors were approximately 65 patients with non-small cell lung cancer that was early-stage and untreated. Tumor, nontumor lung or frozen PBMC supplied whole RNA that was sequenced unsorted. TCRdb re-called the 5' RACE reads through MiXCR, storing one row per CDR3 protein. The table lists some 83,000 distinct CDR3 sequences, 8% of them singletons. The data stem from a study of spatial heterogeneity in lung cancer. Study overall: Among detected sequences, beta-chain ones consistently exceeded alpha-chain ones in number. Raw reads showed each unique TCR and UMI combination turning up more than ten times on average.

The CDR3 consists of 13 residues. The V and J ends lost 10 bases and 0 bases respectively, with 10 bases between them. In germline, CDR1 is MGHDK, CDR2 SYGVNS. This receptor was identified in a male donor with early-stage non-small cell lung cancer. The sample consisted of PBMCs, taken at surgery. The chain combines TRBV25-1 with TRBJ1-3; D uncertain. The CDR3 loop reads CATRQNSGNTIYF. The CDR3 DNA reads TGTGCCACCAGGCAGAACTCTGGAAACACCATATATTTT.